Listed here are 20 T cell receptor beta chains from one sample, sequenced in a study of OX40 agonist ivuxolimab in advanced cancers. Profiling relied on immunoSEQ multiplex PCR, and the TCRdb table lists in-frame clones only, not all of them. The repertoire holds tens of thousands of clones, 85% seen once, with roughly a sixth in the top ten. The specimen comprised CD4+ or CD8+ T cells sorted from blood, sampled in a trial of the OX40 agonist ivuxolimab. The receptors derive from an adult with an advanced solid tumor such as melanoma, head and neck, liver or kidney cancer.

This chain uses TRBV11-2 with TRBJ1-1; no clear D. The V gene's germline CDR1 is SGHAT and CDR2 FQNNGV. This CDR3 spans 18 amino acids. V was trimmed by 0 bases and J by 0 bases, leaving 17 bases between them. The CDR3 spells CASSLDLPTYQMNTEAFF. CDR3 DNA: TGTGCCAGCAGCTTAGATCTCCCGACTTACCAGATGAACACTGAAGCTTTCTTT.

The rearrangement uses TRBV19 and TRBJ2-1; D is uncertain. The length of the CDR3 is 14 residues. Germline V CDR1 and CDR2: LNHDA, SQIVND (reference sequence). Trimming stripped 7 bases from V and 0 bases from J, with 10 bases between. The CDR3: CASKSVSSYNEQFF. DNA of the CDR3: TGTGCCAGTAAATCAGTGAGCTCCTACAATGAGCAGTTCTTC.

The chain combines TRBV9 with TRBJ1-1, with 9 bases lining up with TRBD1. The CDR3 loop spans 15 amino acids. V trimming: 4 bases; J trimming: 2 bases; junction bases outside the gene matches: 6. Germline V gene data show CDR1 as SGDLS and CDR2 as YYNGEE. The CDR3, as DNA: TGTGCCAGCAGCCCCCGGACAGGGGAAAACACTGAAGCTTTCTTT. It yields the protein CASSPRTGENTEAFF.

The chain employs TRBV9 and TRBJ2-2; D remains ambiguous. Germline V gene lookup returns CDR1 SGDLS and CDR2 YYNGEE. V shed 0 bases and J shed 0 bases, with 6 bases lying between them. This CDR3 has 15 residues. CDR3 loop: CASSVGGTNTGELFF. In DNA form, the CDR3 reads TGTGCCAGCAGCGTAGGTGGGACGAACACCGGGGAGCTGTTTTTT.

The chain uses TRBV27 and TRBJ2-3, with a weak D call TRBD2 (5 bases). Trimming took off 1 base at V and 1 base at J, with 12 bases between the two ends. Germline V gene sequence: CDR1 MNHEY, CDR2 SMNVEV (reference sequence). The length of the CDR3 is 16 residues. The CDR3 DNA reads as TGTGCCAGCAGTTTATTCGCGGGTTTGGGCACAGATACGCAGTATTTT. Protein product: CASSLFAGLGTDTQYF.

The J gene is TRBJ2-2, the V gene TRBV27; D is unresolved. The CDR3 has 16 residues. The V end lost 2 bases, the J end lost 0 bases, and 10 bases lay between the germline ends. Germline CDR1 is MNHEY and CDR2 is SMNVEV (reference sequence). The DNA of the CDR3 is TGTGCCAGCAGTTTAAATGCGCCCCCGAACACCGGGGAGCTGTTTTTT. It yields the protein CASSLNAPPNTGELFF.

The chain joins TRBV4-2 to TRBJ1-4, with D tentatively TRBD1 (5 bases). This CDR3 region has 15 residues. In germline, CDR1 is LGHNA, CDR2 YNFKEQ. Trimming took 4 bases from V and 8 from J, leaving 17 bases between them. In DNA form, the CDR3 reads TGTGCCAGCAGCCGAGCCAGTGACAGCGACGAAAAACTGTTTTTT. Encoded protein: CASSRASDSDEKLFF.

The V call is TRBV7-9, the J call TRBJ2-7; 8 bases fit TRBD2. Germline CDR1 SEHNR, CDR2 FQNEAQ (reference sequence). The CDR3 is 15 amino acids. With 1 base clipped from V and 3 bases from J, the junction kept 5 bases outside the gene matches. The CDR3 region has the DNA TGTGCCAGCAGCTTAGTAGGACTAGCAAGCTACGAGCAGTACTTC. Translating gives CASSLVGLASYEQYF. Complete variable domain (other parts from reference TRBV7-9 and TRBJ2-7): DTGVSQNPRHKITKRGQNVTFRCDPISEHNRLYWYRQTLGQGPEFLTYFQNEAQLEKSRLLSDRFSAERPKGSFSTLEIQRTEQGDSAMYLCASSLVGLASYEQYFGPGTRLTVT.

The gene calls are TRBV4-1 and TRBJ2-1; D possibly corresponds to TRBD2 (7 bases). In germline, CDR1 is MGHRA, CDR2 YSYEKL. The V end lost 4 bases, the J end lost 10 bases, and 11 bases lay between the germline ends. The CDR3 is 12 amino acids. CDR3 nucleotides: TGCGCCAGCAGCCCCAAGGGGGGGGAGCAGTTCTTC. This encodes CASSPKGGEQFF.

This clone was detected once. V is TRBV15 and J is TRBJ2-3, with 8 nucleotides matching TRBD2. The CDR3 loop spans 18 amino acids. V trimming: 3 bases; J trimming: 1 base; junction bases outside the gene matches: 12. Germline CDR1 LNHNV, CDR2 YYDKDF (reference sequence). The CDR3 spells CATSSPAGEGFGTDTQYF. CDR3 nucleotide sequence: TGTGCCACCAGCAGCCCAGCGGGAGAAGGCTTCGGCACAGATACGCAGTATTTT.

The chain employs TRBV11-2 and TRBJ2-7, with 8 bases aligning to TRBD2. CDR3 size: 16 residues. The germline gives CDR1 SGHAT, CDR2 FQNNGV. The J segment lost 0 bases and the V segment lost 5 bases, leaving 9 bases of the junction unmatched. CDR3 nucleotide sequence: TGTGCCAGCAGCCCCTCAGGACTAGCCCTCTCCTACGAGCAGTACTTC. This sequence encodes CASSPSGLALSYEQYF.

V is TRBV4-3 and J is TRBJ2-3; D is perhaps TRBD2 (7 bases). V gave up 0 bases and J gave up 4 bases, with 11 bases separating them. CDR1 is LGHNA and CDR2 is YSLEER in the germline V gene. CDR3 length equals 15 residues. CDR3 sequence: CASSQDGGGPDTQYF. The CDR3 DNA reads TGCGCCAGCAGCCAAGATGGGGGGGGGCCAGATACGCAGTATTTT.

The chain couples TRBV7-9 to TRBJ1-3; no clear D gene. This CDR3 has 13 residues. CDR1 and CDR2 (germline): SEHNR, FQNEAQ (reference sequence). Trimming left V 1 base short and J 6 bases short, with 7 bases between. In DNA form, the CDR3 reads TGTGCCAGCAGCTTAGACCCGAAAAACACCATATATTTT. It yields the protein CASSLDPKNTIYF.

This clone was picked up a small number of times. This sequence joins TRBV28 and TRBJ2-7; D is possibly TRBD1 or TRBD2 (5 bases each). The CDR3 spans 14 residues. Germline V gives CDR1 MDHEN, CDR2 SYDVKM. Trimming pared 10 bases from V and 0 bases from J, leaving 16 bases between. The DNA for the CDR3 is TGTGCCATCAAACAGGACGGGGACTCCTACGAGCAGTACTTC. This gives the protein CAIKQDGDSYEQYF.

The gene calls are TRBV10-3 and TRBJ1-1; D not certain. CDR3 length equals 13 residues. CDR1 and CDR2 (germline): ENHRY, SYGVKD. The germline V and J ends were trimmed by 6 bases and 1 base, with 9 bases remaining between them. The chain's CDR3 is CAIRDSANTEAFF. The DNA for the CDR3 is TGTGCCATCAGGGACTCCGCGAACACTGAAGCTTTCTTT.

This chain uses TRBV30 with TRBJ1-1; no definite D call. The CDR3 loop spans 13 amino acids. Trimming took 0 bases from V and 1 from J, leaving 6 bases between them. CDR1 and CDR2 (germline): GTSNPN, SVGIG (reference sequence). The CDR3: CAWSVWGNTEAFF. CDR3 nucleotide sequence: TGTGCCTGGAGTGTGTGGGGGAACACTGAAGCTTTCTTT.

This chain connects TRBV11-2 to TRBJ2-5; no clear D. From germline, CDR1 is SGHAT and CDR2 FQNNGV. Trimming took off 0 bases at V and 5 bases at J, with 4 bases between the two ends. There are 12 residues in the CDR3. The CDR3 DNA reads TGTGCCAGCAGCTTAGACCTGGAGACCCAGTACTTC. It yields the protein CASSLDLETQYF.

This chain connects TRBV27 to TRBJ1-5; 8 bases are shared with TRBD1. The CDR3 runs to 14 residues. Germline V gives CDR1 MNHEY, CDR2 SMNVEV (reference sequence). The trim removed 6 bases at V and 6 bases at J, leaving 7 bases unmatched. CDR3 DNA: TGTGCCAGCAGCCCCACAGGGGGGAGTCAGCCCCAGCATTTT. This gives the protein CASSPTGGSQPQHF.

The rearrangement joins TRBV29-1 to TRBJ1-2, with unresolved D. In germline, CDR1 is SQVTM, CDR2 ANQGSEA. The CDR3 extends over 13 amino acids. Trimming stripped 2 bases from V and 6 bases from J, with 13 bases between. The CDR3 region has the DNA TGCAGCGTTGAAAGTCAGGCTCCGGATGGCTACACCTTC. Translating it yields CSVESQAPDGYTF.

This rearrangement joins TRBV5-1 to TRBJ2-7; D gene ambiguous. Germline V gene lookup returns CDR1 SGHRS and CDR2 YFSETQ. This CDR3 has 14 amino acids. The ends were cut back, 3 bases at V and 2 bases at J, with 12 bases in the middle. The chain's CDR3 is CASSSRTRPYEQYF. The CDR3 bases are TGCGCCAGCAGCTCCCGAACCCGACCCTACGAGCAGTACTTC. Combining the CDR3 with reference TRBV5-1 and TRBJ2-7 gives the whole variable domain KAGVTQTPRYLIKTRGQQVTLSCSPISGHRSVSWYQQTPGQGLQFLFEYFSETQRNKGNFPGRFSGRQFSNSRSEMNVSTLELGDSALYLCASSSRTRPYEQYFGPGTRLTVT.